This T cell receptor (beta chain) came from a study of T cell responses to AZD1222 COVID-19 vaccine. Study-wide results and limits: Increased Spike-specific TCR breadth and depth were observed after two AZD1222 doses.

This clone was detected once. What it binds is unknown. Generated by immunoSEQ multiplex PCR, the TCRdb table keeps only in-frame clones and is missing some. The table has about 120,000 clones, almost 95% seen once. The V gene's germline CDR1 is KGHSH and CDR2 LQKENI. CDR3 length: 19 amino acids. V lost 0 bases and J lost 0; bases outside the gene matches: 4. The V gene is TRBV18, the J gene TRBJ2-1; TRBD2 matches at 14 bases. The receptor comes from an adult in good health. This sample comprised peripheral blood, obtained on day 0 of AZD1222 vaccination. DNA of the CDR3: TGTGCCAGCTCACCACCGGGACTAGCGGGGGCTAGCTCCTACAATGAGCAGTTCTTC. Encoded protein: CASSPPGLAGASSYNEQFF.